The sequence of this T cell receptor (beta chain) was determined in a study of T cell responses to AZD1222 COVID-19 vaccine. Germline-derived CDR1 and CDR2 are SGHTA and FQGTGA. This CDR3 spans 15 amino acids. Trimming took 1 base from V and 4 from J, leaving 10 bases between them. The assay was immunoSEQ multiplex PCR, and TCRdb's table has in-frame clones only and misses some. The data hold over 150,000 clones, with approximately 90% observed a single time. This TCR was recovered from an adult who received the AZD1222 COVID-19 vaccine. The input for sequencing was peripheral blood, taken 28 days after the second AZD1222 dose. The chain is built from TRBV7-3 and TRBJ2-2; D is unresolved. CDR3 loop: CASSLRPAPTGELFF. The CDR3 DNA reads TGTGCCAGCAGCTTAAGACCCGCTCCCACCGGGGAGCTGTTTTTT.